One sample yielded the 18 T cell receptor beta chains listed below, sequenced in a study of blood T cell repertoires in COVID-19. The method was immunoSEQ multiplex PCR; TCRdb's version includes in-frame clones alone and lacks a portion of them. Counted here are about 150,000 clones, around nine tenths occurring once; the ten biggest clones make up 5%. Sequenced sample: peripheral blood. The receptors come from a human donor in a cohort sampled during active COVID-19.

V gene TRBV6-1 combines with J gene TRBJ1-5; 8 bases align to TRBD1. The CDR3 extends over 15 amino acids. Trimming removed 2 bases from V and 4 bases from J; junction bases left unmatched: 4. CDR1 is MNHNS and CDR2 is SASEGT in the germline V gene. Here the CDR3 DNA reads TGTGCCAGCAGTGAAACAGGGGGGAAGAATCAGCCCCAGCATTTT. This sequence encodes CASSETGGKNQPQHF.

The rearrangement uses TRBV6-1 and TRBJ2-3, with D possibly being TRBD1 (5 bases). From germline, CDR1 is MNHNS and CDR2 SASEGT. V was clipped by 1 base and J by 10 bases, with 15 bases between them. There are 14 residues in the CDR3. The chain's CDR3 is CASSEEGPYVAQYF. The CDR3 DNA reads TGTGCCAGCAGTGAAGAGGGGCCTTACGTAGCGCAGTATTTT.

The V call is TRBV2, the J call TRBJ2-2; D perhaps matches TRBD2 (6 bases). Germline CDR1 SNHLY, CDR2 FYNNEI. The CDR3 totals 12 residues. In DNA, the CDR3 is TGTGCGAAACGGGACTTTTCTGGGGAGCTGTTTTTT. Translating gives CAKRDFSGELFF.

The chain employs TRBV7-4 and TRBJ2-3; possibly TRBD2 for D (6 bases). Looked up from germline, CDR1 is SGHVT and CDR2 is SQSDAQ. The CDR3 runs 15 residues. V was cut by 2 bases and J by 1 base, with 10 bases left in between. CDR3 amino acids: CASSLPGVCTDTQYF. Written as DNA, the CDR3 is TGTGCCAGCAGCTTACCGGGGGTGTGCACAGATACGCAGTATTTT.

This chain connects TRBV6-5 to TRBJ1-6; the match to TRBD1 covers 7 bases. The CDR3 length is 14 residues. Trimming took 6 bases from V and 5 from J; bases not matched to a gene: 4. Germline V gene data show CDR1 as MNHEY and CDR2 as SVGAGI. Written as DNA, the CDR3 is TGTGCCAGCAGAAGAACAGGGGATAATTCACCCCTCCACTTT. It encodes CASRRTGDNSPLHF.

V usage is TRBV19 and J usage is TRBJ1-2; 9 bases line up with TRBD1. The germline V gene has CDR1 LNHDA and CDR2 SQIVND (reference sequence). The J segment lost 9 bases and the V segment lost 5 bases, leaving 13 bases of the junction unmatched. CDR3 length: 15 residues. CDR3 in DNA: TGTGCCAGTAGTCAACGACCCACAGGGGGCACGAGCTACACCTTC. Protein: CASSQRPTGGTSYTF.

The V and J genes are TRBV5-1 and TRBJ2-7; TRBD2 matches at 9 bases. Germline V gene data show CDR1 as SGHRS and CDR2 as YFSETQ. The CDR3 totals 15 residues. V shed 3 bases, J shed 1 base, and the junction held 5 bases outside the gene matches. CDR3 sequence: CASSSRLAGSYEQYF. As DNA, the CDR3 is TGCGCCAGCAGCTCTCGGCTAGCGGGGTCCTACGAGCAGTACTTC.

The chain employs TRBV27 and TRBJ2-7, with 7 bases matching TRBD2. V gave up 3 bases and J gave up 5 bases; unmatched junction bases: 7. The CDR3 is 14 residues long. From germline, CDR1 is MNHEY and CDR2 SMNVEV (reference sequence). The CDR3 nucleotides read TGTGCCAGCAGTTTGGGGAGCGGGACCCACGAGCAGTACTTC. Its protein is CASSLGSGTHEQYF.

The J gene is TRBJ2-3, the V gene TRBV28, with 12 bases that match TRBD2. The length of the CDR3 is 19 residues. Germline V gene sequence: CDR1 MDHEN, CDR2 SYDVKM. The trim removed 5 bases at V and 0 bases at J, leaving 12 bases unmatched. The CDR3 bases are TGTGCCAGCAGTGGCATCGCCCTAGCGGGAGGGCGAAGCACAGATACGCAGTATTTT. As protein: CASSGIALAGGRSTDTQYF.

The CDR3 loop is CASSSGVNTEAFF. CDR3 coding DNA: TGTGCCAGCAGTTCGGGGGTCAACACTGAAGCTTTCTTT. The J gene is TRBJ1-1, the V gene TRBV28; tentatively, D is TRBD1 (5 bases). Germline assignment: CDR1 MDHEN and CDR2 SYDVKM. The V and J ends lost 4 bases and 2 bases respectively, with 8 bases between them. This CDR3 has 13 residues.

This clone occurred once. The gene calls are TRBV28 and TRBJ2-7; D uncertain. CDR1 is MDHEN, CDR2 SYDVKM, per germline. This CDR3 contains 14 residues. Trimming removed 1 base at V and 0 bases at J, with 7 bases between. The CDR3 DNA reads TGTGCCAGCAGTTTATTGGTCAGCTCCTACGAGCAGTACTTC. Protein sequence: CASSLLVSSYEQYF.

This CDR3 is CASTLDVSSGTGELFF. CDR3 nucleotide sequence: TGCGCCAGCACCCTTGATGTTAGTTCAGGGACCGGGGAGCTGTTTTTT. The rearrangement uses TRBV5-1 and TRBJ2-2; a possible D gene is TRBD1 (5 bases). This CDR3 is 16 amino acids long. V was cut by 6 bases and J by 5 bases, with 20 bases left in between. The germline V gene encodes CDR1 SGHRS and CDR2 YFSETQ.

The chain joins TRBV15 to TRBJ1-3, with a possible D match to TRBD1 (5 bases). CDR3 length: 18 amino acids. The germline V and J ends were trimmed by 0 bases and 1 base, with 16 bases remaining between them. Germline CDR1 is LNHNV and CDR2 is YYDKDF (reference sequence). The CDR3 region is CATSRESSATGSGNTIYF. In DNA, the CDR3 is TGTGCCACCAGCAGAGAATCGTCAGCTACAGGATCTGGAAACACCATATATTTT.

V and J are TRBV11-2 and TRBJ2-7; 8 positions agree with TRBD1. This CDR3 has 14 residues. CDR1 is SGHAT and CDR2 is FQNNGV in the germline V gene. V dropped 4 bases and J dropped 4; count of bases not matched to a gene: 6. CDR3: CASSSTDRGYEQYF. CDR3 nucleotides: TGTGCCAGCAGCTCAACCGACAGGGGTTACGAGCAGTACTTC.

The rearrangement links TRBV6-2 or TRBV6-3 to TRBJ2-1; TRBD2 matches at 14 bases. The CDR3 totals 15 residues. The V and J ends lost 0 bases and 15 bases, in that order; junction bases with no gene match: 7. Germline assignment: CDR1 MNHEY and CDR2 SVGEGT. The CDR3 here is CASSYSRGLAGVGFF. Written as DNA, the CDR3 is TGTGCCAGCAGTTACTCGAGGGGACTAGCGGGAGTGGGGTTCTTC.

The DNA for the CDR3 is TGCGCCAGCAGCCAAGAGCAGGGCGGCGCCTACAATGAGCAGTTCTTC. Its translation: CASSQEQGGAYNEQFF. V usage is TRBV4-1 and J usage is TRBJ2-1; TRBD1 is a possible D gene (5 bases). With 0 bases removed from V and 2 bases from J, the gap between germline ends came to 11 bases. CDR1 MGHRA and CDR2 YSYEKL come from the germline V gene. This CDR3 contains 16 residues.

The rearrangement links TRBV7-6 to TRBJ2-2, with 7 nucleotides matching TRBD2. Germline CDR1 reads SGHVS; CDR2 reads FNYEAQ. The CDR3 contains 14 residues. With 1 base clipped from V and 5 bases from J, the junction kept 1 base outside the gene matches. The CDR3 spells CASSLGGRTGELFF. The DNA of the CDR3 is TGTGCCAGCAGCTTAGGCGGGAGAACCGGGGAGCTGTTTTTT.

The V and J genes are TRBV27 and TRBJ1-2, with TRBD1 as a possible D gene (6 bases). Germline V gene data show CDR1 as MNHEY and CDR2 as SMNVEV (reference sequence). Trimming cost V 5 bases and J 2 bases, with 18 bases left between them. The CDR3 consists of 16 residues. DNA of the CDR3: TGTGCCAGCAGTCCCTCCCAGGGTCAGGGGAACTATGGCTACACCTTC. It specifies CASSPSQGQGNYGYTF.